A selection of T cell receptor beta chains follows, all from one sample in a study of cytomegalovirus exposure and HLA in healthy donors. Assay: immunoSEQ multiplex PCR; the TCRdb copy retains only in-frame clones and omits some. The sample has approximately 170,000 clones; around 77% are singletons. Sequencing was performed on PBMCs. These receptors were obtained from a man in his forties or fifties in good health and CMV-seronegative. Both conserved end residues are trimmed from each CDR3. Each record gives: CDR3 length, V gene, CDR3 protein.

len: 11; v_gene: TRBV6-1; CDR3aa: ASSTGMNTEAF
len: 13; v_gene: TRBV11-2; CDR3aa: ASSFTAGNTGELF
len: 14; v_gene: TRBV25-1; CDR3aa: ASSAAGQGINYGYT
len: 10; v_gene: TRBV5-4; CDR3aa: ASSPGYNEQF
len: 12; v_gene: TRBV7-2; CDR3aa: ASSFARNSDEQY
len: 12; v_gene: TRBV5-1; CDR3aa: ASSLAVRGYGYT
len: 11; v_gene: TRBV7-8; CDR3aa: ASSTLAGDEQF
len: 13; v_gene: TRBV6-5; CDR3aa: ASTRLAGQRDTQY
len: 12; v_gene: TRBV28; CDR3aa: ASSLGTALYGYT
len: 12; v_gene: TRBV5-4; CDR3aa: ASSLAGDLSPLH
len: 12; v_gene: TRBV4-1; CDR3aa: ASSTSSGTDTQY